Listed below are T cell receptor beta chains from one sample, sequenced in a study of siplizumab effects on memory and regulatory T cells. Produced via immunoSEQ multiplex PCR; TCRdb's table is partial and in-frame only. The top ten hold approximately 0.71% of the sample, which has approximately 100,000 clones, around 92% seen once. Sample: Tregs sorted from blood. The receptor source for this set is a human donor in good health. Both conserved end residues are trimmed from each CDR3. A D gene is named only where the DNA matches it firmly.

J gene: TRBJ2-6; D gene: TRBD2; V gene: TRBV11-2; CDR3 protein: ASSQRLATTGANVLT
J gene: TRBJ1-2; D gene: -; V gene: TRBV6-4; CDR3 protein: ASSAGAPGTHRSYGYT
J gene: TRBJ2-1; D gene: TRBD1; V gene: TRBV11-1; CDR3 protein: ASSTPIARQGGYNEQF
J gene: TRBJ2-2; D gene: -; V gene: TRBV18; CDR3 protein: ASSPRRVNTGELF
J gene: TRBJ1-4; D gene: TRBD1; V gene: TRBV7-6; CDR3 protein: ASSLADRANEKLF
J gene: TRBJ1-5; D gene: -; V gene: TRBV2; CDR3 protein: ASSPENNQPQH
J gene: TRBJ2-7; D gene: -; V gene: TRBV2; CDR3 protein: ASRARQTAYEQY
J gene: TRBJ2-7; D gene: -; V gene: TRBV27; CDR3 protein: ARIPNLFARDEQY
J gene: TRBJ2-6; D gene: -; V gene: TRBV5-1; CDR3 protein: ASSLGSGANVLT
J gene: TRBJ2-1; D gene: -; V gene: TRBV2; CDR3 protein: ASTTRNEQF